This T cell receptor beta chain was found in a study of blood T cell repertoires in COVID-19. There are a few counts of this clone. TCRdb's copy holds only in-frame clones and misses some; the assay was immunoSEQ multiplex PCR. The table lists over 120,000 clones, about 80% of them singletons. Germline V lookup: CDR1 SGHDT, CDR2 YYEEEE. V trimming: 3 bases; J trimming: 8 bases; junction bases outside the gene matches: 9. This CDR3 has 15 amino acids. V and J are TRBV5-6 and TRBJ2-1, with 9 positions matching TRBD2. The source is a man in his fifties or sixties who had recovered from COVID-19. The specimen sequenced was PBMCs or T cells enriched from blood (not recorded which). The CDR3 nucleotides read TGTGCCAGCAGCTCCCCGACTAGCGGTGGTGATGAGCAGTTCTTC. This codes for CASSSPTSGGDEQFF.